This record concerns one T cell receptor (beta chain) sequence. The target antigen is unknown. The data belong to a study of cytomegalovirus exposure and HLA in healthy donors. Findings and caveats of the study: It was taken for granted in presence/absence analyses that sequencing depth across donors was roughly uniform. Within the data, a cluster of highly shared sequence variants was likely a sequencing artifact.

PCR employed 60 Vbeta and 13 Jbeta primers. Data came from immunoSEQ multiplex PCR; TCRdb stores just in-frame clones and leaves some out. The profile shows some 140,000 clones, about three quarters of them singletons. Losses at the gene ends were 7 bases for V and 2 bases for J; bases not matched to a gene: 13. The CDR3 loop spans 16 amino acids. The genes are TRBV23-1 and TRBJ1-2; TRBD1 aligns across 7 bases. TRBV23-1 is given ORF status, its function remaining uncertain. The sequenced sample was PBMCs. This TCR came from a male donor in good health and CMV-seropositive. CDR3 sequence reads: CASTSFIEQGNYGYTF. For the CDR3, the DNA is TGCGCCAGCACCTCATTTATCGAACAGGGGAACTATGGCTACACCTTC.